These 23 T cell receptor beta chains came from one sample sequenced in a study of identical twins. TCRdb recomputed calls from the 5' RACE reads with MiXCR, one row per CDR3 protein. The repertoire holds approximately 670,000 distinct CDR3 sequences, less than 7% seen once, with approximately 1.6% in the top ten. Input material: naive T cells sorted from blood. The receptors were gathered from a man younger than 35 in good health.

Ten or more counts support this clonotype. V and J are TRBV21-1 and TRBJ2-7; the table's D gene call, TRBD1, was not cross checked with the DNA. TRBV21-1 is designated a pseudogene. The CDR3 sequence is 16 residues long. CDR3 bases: TGTGCCAGCAGCCCTACTGACAGGGGGCCCTCCTACGAGCAGTACTTC. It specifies CASSPTDRGPSYEQYF.

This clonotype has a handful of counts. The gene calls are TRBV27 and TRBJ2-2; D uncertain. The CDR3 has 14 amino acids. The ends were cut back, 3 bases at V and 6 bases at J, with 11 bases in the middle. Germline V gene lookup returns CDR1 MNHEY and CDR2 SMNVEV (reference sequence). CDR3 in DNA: TGTGCCAGCAGTTTCGGTTGGGCGGCCGGGGAGCTGTTTTTT. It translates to CASSFGWAAGELFF.

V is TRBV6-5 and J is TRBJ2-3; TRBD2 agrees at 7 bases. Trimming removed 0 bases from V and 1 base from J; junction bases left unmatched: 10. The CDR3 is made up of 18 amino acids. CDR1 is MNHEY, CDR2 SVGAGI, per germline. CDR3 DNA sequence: TGTGCCAGCAGTTACTCCTTCAGCGGGATAATGGGCACAGATACGCAGTATTTT. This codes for CASSYSFSGIMGTDTQYF.

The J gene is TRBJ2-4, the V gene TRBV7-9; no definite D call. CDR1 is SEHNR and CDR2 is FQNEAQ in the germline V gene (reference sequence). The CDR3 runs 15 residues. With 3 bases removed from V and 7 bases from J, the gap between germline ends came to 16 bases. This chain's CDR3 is CASSFDILGSNIQYF. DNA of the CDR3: TGTGCCAGCAGCTTTGATATACTGGGGTCGAACATTCAGTACTTC. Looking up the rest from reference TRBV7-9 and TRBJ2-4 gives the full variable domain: DTGVSQNPRHKITKRGQNVTFRCDPISEHNRLYWYRQTLGQGPEFLTYFQNEAQLEKSRLLSDRFSAERPKGSFSTLEIQRTEQGDSAMYLCASSFDILGSNIQYFGAGTRLSVL.

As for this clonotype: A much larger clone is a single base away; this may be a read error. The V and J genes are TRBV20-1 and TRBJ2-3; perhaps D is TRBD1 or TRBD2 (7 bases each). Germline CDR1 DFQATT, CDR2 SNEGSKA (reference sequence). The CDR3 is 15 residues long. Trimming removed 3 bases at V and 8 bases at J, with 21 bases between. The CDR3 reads CSASVLARQGATQYF. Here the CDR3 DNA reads TGCAGTGCTAGCGTACTAGCGCGACAGGGTGCTACGCAGTATTTT.

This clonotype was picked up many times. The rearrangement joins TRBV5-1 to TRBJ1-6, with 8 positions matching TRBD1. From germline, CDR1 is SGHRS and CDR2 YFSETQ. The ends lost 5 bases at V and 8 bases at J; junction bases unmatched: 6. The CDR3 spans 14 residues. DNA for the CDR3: TGCGCCAGCAGAGGTAACAGGGGGGATTCACCCCTCCACTTT. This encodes CASRGNRGDSPLHF.

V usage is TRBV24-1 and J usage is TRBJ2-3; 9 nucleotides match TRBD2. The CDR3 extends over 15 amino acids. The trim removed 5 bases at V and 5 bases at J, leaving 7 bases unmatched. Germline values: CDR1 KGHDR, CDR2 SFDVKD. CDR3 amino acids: CATSGSGLARDTQYF. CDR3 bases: TGTGCCACCAGTGGGTCGGGACTAGCAAGAGATACGCAGTATTTT.

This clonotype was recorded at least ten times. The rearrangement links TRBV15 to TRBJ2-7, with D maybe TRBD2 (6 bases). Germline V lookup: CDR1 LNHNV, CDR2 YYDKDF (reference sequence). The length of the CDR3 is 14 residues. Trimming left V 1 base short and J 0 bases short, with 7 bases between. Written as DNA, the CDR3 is TGTGCCACCAGCAGAGCCGGGAGCTCCTACGAGCAGTACTTC. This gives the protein CATSRAGSSYEQYF.

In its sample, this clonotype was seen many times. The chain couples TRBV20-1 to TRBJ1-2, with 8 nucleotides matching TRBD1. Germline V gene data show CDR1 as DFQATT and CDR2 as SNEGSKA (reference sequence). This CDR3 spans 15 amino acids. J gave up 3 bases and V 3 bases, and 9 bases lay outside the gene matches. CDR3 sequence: CSARGPTGADYGYTF. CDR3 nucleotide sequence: TGCAGTGCTAGGGGGCCGACAGGGGCCGACTATGGCTACACCTTC.

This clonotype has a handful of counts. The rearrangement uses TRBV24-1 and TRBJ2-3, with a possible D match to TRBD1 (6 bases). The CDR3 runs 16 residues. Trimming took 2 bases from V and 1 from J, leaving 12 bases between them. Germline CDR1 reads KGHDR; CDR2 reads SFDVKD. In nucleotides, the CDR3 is TGTGCCACCAGTGATTACGACAGGTCGGGCACAGATACGCAGTATTTT. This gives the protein CATSDYDRSGTDTQYF.

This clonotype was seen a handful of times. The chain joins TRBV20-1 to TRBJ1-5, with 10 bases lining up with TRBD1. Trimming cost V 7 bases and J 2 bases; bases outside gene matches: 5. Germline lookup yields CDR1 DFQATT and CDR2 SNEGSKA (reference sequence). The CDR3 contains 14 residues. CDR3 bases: TGCAGTGGCTCGACAGGGGGCGGCAATCAGCCCCAGCATTTT. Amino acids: CSGSTGGGNQPQHF.

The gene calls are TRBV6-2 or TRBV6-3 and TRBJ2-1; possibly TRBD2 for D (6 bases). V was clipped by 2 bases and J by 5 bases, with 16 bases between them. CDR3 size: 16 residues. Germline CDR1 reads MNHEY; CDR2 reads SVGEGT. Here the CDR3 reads CASSYPGGVLHNEQFF. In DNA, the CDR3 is TGTGCCAGCAGTTACCCTGGCGGGGTTCTTCACAATGAGCAGTTCTTC.

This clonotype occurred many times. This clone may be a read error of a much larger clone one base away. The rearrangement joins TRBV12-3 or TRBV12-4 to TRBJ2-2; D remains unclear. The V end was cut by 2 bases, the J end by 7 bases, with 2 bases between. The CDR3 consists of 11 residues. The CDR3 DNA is TGTGCCAGCAGTTTACACGGGGAGCTGTTTTTT. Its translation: CASSLHGELFF.

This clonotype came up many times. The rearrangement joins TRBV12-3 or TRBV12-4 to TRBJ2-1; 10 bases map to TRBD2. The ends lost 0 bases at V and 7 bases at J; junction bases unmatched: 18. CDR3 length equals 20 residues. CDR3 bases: TGTGCCAGCAGTTTAGCCGGGGGAGGGGCTAGCGGGAGACTTGGGAATGAGCAGTTCTTC. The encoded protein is CASSLAGGGASGRLGNEQFF.

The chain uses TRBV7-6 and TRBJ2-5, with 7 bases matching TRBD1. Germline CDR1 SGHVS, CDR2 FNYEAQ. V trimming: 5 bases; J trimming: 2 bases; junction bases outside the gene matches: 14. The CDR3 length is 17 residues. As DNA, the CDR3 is TGTGCCAGCAGCCCGGGACGGACAGGCGCCCTACAAGAGACCCAGTACTTC. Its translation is CASSPGRTGALQETQYF.

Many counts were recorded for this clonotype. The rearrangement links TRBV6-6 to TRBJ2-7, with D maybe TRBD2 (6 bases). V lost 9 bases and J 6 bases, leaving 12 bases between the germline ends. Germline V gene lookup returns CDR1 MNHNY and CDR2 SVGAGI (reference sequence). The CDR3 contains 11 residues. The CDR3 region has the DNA TGTGCCAGTTTGGGGGGAGGCGAGCAGTACTTC. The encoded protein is CASLGGGEQYF.

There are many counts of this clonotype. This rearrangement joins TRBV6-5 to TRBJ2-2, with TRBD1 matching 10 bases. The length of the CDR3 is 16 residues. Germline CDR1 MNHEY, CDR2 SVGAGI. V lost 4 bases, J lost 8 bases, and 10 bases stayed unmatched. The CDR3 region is CASSWQPGQGRGELFF. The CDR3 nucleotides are TGTGCCAGCAGTTGGCAACCGGGACAGGGGAGGGGGGAGCTGTTTTTT.

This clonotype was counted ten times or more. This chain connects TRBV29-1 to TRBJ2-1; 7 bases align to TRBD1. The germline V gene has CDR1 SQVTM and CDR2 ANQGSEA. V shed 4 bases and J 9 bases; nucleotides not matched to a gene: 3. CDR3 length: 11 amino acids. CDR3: CSVGDRVEQFF. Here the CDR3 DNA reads TGCAGCGTTGGTGACAGGGTTGAGCAGTTCTTC.

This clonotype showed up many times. The CDR3 is CATSPGGTGEETQYF. The CDR3 DNA reads as TGTGCCACCAGCCCGGGAGGGACAGGGGAAGAGACCCAGTACTTC. The chain links TRBV15 to TRBJ2-5, with TRBD1 matching 10 bases. The CDR3 extends over 15 amino acids. V trimming: 5 bases; J trimming: 3 bases; junction bases outside the gene matches: 6. The germline V gene has CDR1 LNHNV and CDR2 YYDKDF (reference sequence).

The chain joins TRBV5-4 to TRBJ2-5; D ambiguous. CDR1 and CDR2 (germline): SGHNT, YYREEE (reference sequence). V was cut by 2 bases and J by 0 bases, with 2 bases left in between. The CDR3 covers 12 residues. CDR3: CASSFHQETQYF. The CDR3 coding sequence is TGTGCCAGCAGCTTTCACCAAGAGACCCAGTACTTC.

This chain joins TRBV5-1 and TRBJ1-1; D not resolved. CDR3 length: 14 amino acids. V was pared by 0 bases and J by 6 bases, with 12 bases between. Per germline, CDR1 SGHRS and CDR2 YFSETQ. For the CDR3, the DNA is TGCGCCAGCAGCTTGGCCCAGCCGGCCCCTGAAGCTTTCTTT. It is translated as CASSLAQPAPEAFF.

The CDR3 nucleotides read TGTGCCACGTCGGGGTCTAGCGGCAGTGAGCAGTTCTTC. It is translated as CATSGSSGSEQFF. J is TRBJ2-1 and V is TRBV24-1; TRBD2 matches at 7 bases. Germline V gives CDR1 KGHDR, CDR2 SFDVKD. V was pared by 10 bases and J by 9 bases, with 11 bases of the junction left unmatched. This CDR3 spans 13 amino acids.

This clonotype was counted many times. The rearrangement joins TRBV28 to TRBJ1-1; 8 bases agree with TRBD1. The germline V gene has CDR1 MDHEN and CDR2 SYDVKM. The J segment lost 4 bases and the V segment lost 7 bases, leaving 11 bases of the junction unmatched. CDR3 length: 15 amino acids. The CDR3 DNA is TGTGCCAGCACCCCTAGGACAGGGAGGGGCACTGAAGCTTTCTTT. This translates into CASTPRTGRGTEAFF.